This passage covers 22 T cell receptor beta chains from one sample sequenced in a study of T cell responses to AZD1222 COVID-19 vaccine. The table came from immunoSEQ multiplex PCR; TCRdb's copy has only in-frame clones and leaves some out. The table has more than 90,000 clones, around 84% seen once. The specimen comprised peripheral blood, sampled on day 0 of AZD1222 vaccination. Every receptor here comes from an adult in good health.

This clone was recorded at least ten times. The genes are TRBV4-1 and TRBJ2-1, with TRBD2 identical over 10 bases. CDR1 is MGHRA and CDR2 is YSYEKL in the germline V gene. This CDR3 has 17 residues. V lost 4 bases and J lost 0; bases outside the gene matches: 6. Here the CDR3 DNA reads TGCGCCAGCAGCCCCCCGTCTAGCGGGAGCTCCTACAATGAGCAGTTCTTC. This gives the protein CASSPPSSGSSYNEQFF.

This clone is a singleton in its sample. The CDR3 sequence: CASQQYMNTEAFF. The DNA for the CDR3 is TGTGCCAGCCAACAATACATGAACACTGAAGCTTTCTTT. V is TRBV7-8 and J is TRBJ1-1; D call uncertain. Germline-derived CDR1 and CDR2 are SGHVS and FQNEAQ. Trimming took 8 bases from V and 0 from J, leaving 10 bases between them. The CDR3 spans 13 residues.

The V and J genes are TRBV27 and TRBJ2-1, with 10 bases that match TRBD2. Losses at the gene ends were 3 bases for V and 4 bases for J; bases not matched to a gene: 6. The CDR3 covers 16 residues. Germline CDR1 is MNHEY and CDR2 is SMNVEV (reference sequence). The CDR3 loop is CASSLLPLAGYNEQFF. In nucleotides, the CDR3 is TGTGCCAGCAGTTTGCTCCCACTAGCGGGGTACAATGAGCAGTTCTTC.

The V call is TRBV5-4, the J call TRBJ2-4; 11 bases fit TRBD1. The germline V gene encodes CDR1 SGHNT and CDR2 YYREEE (reference sequence). Trimming cost V 0 bases and J 6 bases; bases outside gene matches: 2. This CDR3 is built from 15 residues. As DNA, the CDR3 is TGTGCCAGCAGCTTGGGGACAGGGGGCGGAAACATTCAGTACTTC. As protein: CASSLGTGGGNIQYF.

This sequence joins TRBV12-3 or TRBV12-4 and TRBJ1-2; possible D gene TRBD1, 5 bases. V dropped 3 bases and J dropped 4 bases, with 6 bases sitting between them. The CDR3 is made up of 12 amino acids. This CDR3 is CASSFRVYGYTF. In nucleotides, the CDR3 is TGTGCCAGCAGTTTCAGGGTCTATGGCTACACCTTC.

This chain joins TRBV27 and TRBJ1-1; D unclear. Trimming stripped 2 bases from V and 4 bases from J, with 11 bases between. CDR1 MNHEY and CDR2 SMNVEV come from the germline V gene (reference sequence). The CDR3 is 14 residues long. DNA for the CDR3: TGTGCCAGCAGTTTAGGTTACGAGGGCACTGAAGCTTTCTTT. Protein product: CASSLGYEGTEAFF.

The CDR3 reads CASSPMGFSGNTIYF. The CDR3 DNA is TGCGCCAGCAGCCCCATGGGCTTCTCTGGAAACACCATATATTTT. The chain recombines TRBV4-1 with TRBJ1-3; no definite D call. The germline CDR1 and CDR2 sequences are MGHRA and YSYEKL. The CDR3 sequence is 15 residues long. V shed 4 bases and J shed 0 bases, with 10 bases lying between them.

Details on this clone: The sample carries other DNA sequences with the same CDR3. The chain joins TRBV27 to TRBJ1-1; D perhaps matches TRBD1 (6 bases). Germline V gene sequence: CDR1 MNHEY, CDR2 SMNVEV (reference sequence). The ends were cut back, 4 bases at V and 4 bases at J, with 16 bases in the middle. This CDR3 spans 15 amino acids. DNA of the CDR3: TGTGCCAGCAGTTCCCGTCAGGGGTGGGGCACTGAAGCTTTCTTT. Translation gives CASSSRQGWGTEAFF.

The chain combines TRBV7-2 with TRBJ2-1; D gene uncertain. CDR1 SGHTA and CDR2 FQGNSA come from the germline V gene. The V end lost 5 bases, the J end lost 2 bases, and 16 bases lay between the germline ends. CDR3 length: 16 amino acids. CDR3 region: CASSRMGLDTYNEQFF. DNA for the CDR3: TGTGCCAGCAGCCGGATGGGGTTGGATACCTACAATGAGCAGTTCTTC.

By proportion, this clone is medium-sized. This sample also contains other DNA sequences that code for the same CDR3. This rearrangement joins TRBV5-1 to TRBJ1-5; the D is unclear. Per the germline V gene, CDR1 is SGHRS and CDR2 is YFSETQ. The CDR3 totals 15 residues. Trimming took off 1 base at V and 4 bases at J, with 12 bases between the two ends. The CDR3 nucleotides read TGCGCCAGCAGCTTGTTGGGTGGCCGGAATCAGCCCCAGCATTTT. Residues: CASSLLGGRNQPQHF.

The rearrangement joins TRBV6-5 to TRBJ1-1; no firm D call. V was pared by 0 bases and J by 8 bases, with 13 bases between. The CDR3 is 14 residues long. From germline, CDR1 is MNHEY and CDR2 SVGAGI. The CDR3 DNA reads as TGTGCCAGCAGTTACTCGAACGGTCGGACGGAAGCTTTCTTT. This sequence encodes CASSYSNGRTEAFF.

The J gene is TRBJ2-2, the V gene TRBV10-3; the D is unclear. The V end was cut by 4 bases, the J end by 3 bases, with 3 bases between. CDR3 length equals 12 residues. CDR1 is ENHRY, CDR2 SYGVKD, per germline. CDR3 loop: CAISAHTGELFF. The DNA of the CDR3 is TGTGCCATCAGTGCCCACACCGGGGAGCTGTTTTTT.

This chain joins TRBV6-5 and TRBJ1-5; D might be TRBD1 (5 bases). The CDR3 spans 15 residues. V was shortened by 6 bases and J by 1 base, with 13 bases between the two germline ends. Germline V gene lookup returns CDR1 MNHEY and CDR2 SVGAGI. The CDR3 region is CASSPTQGSNQPQHF. CDR3 DNA: TGTGCCAGCAGCCCGACTCAGGGAAGCAATCAGCCCCAGCATTTT.

The CDR3 loop is CASSQEGFEAFF. CDR3 nucleotide sequence: TGTGCCAGCAGCCAAGAGGGTTTTGAAGCTTTCTTT. The rearrangement links TRBV4-2 to TRBJ1-1, with no clear D. V was trimmed by 0 bases and J by 7 bases, leaving 6 bases between them. Germline CDR1 reads LGHNA; CDR2 reads YNFKEQ. The CDR3 loop spans 12 amino acids.

The V call is TRBV6-5, the J call TRBJ2-1, with D possibly matching TRBD2 (6 bases). The CDR3 is made up of 15 amino acids. V was pared by 6 bases and J by 2 bases, with 14 bases between. Germline V gives CDR1 MNHEY, CDR2 SVGAGI. The DNA of the CDR3 is TGTGCCAGCAGCCTTAGCGGCCAGGCCTACAATGAGCAGTTCTTC. Residues: CASSLSGQAYNEQFF.

This clone was seen more than once but under ten times. The chain employs TRBV30 and TRBJ2-1; D not resolved. Germline values: CDR1 GTSNPN, CDR2 SVGIG (reference sequence). The CDR3 has 13 residues. V was shortened by 5 bases and J by 4 bases, with 12 bases between the two germline ends. CDR3 residues: CAWGLRRYNEQFF. In DNA form, the CDR3 reads TGTGCCTGGGGGCTGAGGCGGTACAATGAGCAGTTCTTC.

This clone is a singleton in its sample. The chain employs TRBV28 and TRBJ2-1; D unresolved. The V end was cut by 4 bases, the J end by 7 bases, with 8 bases between. The CDR3 is 12 amino acids. From germline, CDR1 is MDHEN and CDR2 SYDVKM. Written as DNA, the CDR3 is TGTGCCAGCAGTTCAAACAGAAATGAGCAGTTCTTC. The encoded protein is CASSSNRNEQFF.

This chain links TRBV10-3 with TRBJ1-2; D ambiguous. V dropped 0 bases and J dropped 2 bases, with 7 bases sitting between them. This CDR3 is 14 amino acids long. Per the germline V gene, CDR1 is ENHRY and CDR2 is SYGVKD. This CDR3 reads CAISESRENYGYTF. For the CDR3, the DNA is TGTGCCATCAGTGAGTCGAGGGAGAACTATGGCTACACCTTC.

This clone was detected only a few times. The chain employs TRBV7-2 and TRBJ2-1; TRBD2 matches at 7 bases. The V segment lost 0 bases and the J segment 6 bases; nucleotides outside the gene matches: 5. This CDR3 contains 15 residues. Germline V gene data show CDR1 as SGHTA and CDR2 as FQGNSA. The CDR3 spells CASSLAVVAGNEQFF. The CDR3 DNA is TGTGCCAGCAGCTTAGCGGTGGTAGCGGGCAATGAGCAGTTCTTC.

J is TRBJ2-1 and V is TRBV24-1; D gene uncertain. The CDR3 has 13 residues. Germline V gene sequence: CDR1 KGHDR, CDR2 SFDVKD. V lost 8 bases and J lost 0, with 7 bases in between. DNA of the CDR3: TGTGCCACCACGGCTAGCTCCTACAATGAGCAGTTCTTC. It translates to CATTASSYNEQFF.

The chain links TRBV7-6 to TRBJ2-2, with D uncertain. Per the germline V gene, CDR1 is SGHVS and CDR2 is FNYEAQ. The CDR3 consists of 14 residues. Trimming stripped 0 bases from V and 5 bases from J, with 7 bases between. This chain's CDR3 is CASSLARGTGELFF. CDR3 nucleotide sequence: TGTGCCAGCAGCTTAGCGCGAGGAACCGGGGAGCTGTTTTTT.

A note on this clone: At one end the junction does not follow the germline gene, possibly because of a read error. The J gene is TRBJ1-4, the V gene TRBV5-1; TRBD1 is a possible D gene (5 bases). The CDR3 totals 14 residues. Germline assignment: CDR1 SGHRS and CDR2 YFSETQ. In DNA, the CDR3 is TGCACCAGCAGCTTTGGCCAGGGTGGTGAAAAACTGTTTTTT. It specifies CTSSFGQGGEKLFF.